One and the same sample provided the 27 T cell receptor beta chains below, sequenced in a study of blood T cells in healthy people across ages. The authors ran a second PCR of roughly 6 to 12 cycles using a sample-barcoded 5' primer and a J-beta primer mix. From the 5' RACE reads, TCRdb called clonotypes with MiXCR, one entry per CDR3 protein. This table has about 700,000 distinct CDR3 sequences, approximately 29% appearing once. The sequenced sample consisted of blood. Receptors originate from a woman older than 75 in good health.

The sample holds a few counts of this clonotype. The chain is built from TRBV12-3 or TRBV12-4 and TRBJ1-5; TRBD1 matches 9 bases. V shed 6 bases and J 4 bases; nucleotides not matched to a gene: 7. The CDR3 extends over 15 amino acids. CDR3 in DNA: TGTGCCAGCAGATCGGGACAGGGACTTAATCAGCCCCAGCATTTT. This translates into CASRSGQGLNQPQHF.

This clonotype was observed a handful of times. The CDR3 DNA reads as TGTGCCAGCAGCTTAAGGCAGGGGGCCGGCTATGGCTACACCTTC. Translated, it gives CASSLRQGAGYGYTF. This chain connects TRBV7-2 to TRBJ1-2; 8 bases are shared with TRBD1. Trimming took 2 bases from V and 4 from J; bases not matched to a gene: 6. This CDR3 spans 15 amino acids. Germline CDR1 SGHTA, CDR2 FQGNSA.

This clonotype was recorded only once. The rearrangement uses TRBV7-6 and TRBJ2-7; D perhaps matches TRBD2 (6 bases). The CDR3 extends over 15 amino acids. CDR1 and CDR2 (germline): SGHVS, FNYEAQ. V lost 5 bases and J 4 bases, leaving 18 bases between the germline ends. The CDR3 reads CASSPVLAGRYEQYF. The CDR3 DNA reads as TGTGCCAGCAGCCCCGTTCTTGCGGGACGGTACGAGCAGTACTTC.

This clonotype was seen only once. The CDR3 here is CAWTRGGSGYTF. Here the CDR3 DNA reads TGTGCCTGGACTAGAGGGGGGAGCGGCTACACCTTC. The chain carries TRBV30 and TRBJ1-2; D might be TRBD1 (6 bases). Looked up from germline, CDR1 is GTSNPN and CDR2 is SVGIG (reference sequence). The CDR3 runs to 12 residues. Trimming took off 4 bases at V and 8 bases at J, with 14 bases between the two ends.

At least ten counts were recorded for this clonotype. In nucleotides, the CDR3 is TGCGCCAGCAGCTTGGGGGGACGGACTTCGACCTACGAGCAGTACTTC. As protein: CASSLGGRTSTYEQYF. This chain uses TRBV5-1 with TRBJ2-7; D could derive from TRBD1 or TRBD2 (5 bases each). V lost 0 bases, J lost 2 bases, and 15 bases lay in between. CDR3 length: 16 residues. CDR1 and CDR2 (germline): SGHRS, YFSETQ.

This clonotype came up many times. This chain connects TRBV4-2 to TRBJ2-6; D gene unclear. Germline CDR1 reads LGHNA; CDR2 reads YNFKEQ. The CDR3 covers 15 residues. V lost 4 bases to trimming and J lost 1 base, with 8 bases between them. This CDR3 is CASSLDLSGANVLTF. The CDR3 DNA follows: TGTGCCAGCAGCCTAGATCTTTCTGGGGCCAACGTCCTGACTTTC.

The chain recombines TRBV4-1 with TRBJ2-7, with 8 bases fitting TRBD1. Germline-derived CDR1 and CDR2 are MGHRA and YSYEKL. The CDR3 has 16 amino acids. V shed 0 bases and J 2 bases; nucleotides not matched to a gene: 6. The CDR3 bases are TGCGCCAGCAGCCAAGAGACGCGGGACAGGACCTACGAGCAGTACTTC. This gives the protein CASSQETRDRTYEQYF.

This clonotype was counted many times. CDR3 region: CASSLWQGPYEQYF. CDR3 DNA: TGTGCCAGCAGTTTGTGGCAGGGGCCCTACGAGCAGTACTTC. The V gene is TRBV28, the J gene TRBJ2-7, with D possibly TRBD1 on 6 matching bases. V was shortened by 3 bases and J by 2 bases, with 11 bases between the two germline ends. In germline, CDR1 is MDHEN, CDR2 SYDVKM. The CDR3 covers 14 residues.

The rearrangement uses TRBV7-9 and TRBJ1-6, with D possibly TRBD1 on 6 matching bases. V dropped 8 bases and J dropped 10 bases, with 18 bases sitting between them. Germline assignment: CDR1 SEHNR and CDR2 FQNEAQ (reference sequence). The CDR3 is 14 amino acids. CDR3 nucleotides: TGTGCCAGCTCCGAACAGGGCGGGGTATCACCCCTCCACTTT. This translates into CASSEQGGVSPLHF.

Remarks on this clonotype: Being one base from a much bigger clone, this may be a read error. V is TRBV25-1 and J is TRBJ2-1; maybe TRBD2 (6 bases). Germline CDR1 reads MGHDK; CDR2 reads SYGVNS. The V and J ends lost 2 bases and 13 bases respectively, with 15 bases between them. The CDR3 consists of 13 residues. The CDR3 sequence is CASSEGFRETQFF. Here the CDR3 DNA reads TGTGCCAGCAGTGAAGGGTTTCGGGAGACCCAGTTCTTC.

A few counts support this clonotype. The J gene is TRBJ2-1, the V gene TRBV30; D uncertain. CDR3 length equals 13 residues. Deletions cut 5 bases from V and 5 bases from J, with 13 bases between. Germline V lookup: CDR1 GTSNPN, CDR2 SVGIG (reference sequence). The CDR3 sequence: CAWATLGNNEQFF. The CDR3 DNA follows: TGTGCCTGGGCGACCCTAGGTAACAATGAGCAGTTCTTC.

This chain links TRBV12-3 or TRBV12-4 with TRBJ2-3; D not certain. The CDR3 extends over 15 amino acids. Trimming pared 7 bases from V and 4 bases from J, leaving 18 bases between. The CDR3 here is CASTDDRLRADTQYF. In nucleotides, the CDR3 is TGTGCCAGCACCGACGACCGATTGCGAGCAGATACGCAGTATTTT.

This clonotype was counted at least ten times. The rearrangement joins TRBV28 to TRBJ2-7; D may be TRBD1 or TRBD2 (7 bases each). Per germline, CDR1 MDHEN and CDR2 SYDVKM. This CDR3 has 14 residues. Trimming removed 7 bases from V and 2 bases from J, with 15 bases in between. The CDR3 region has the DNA TGTGCCAGCATTTTGACAGGGACTACCTACGAGCAGTACTTC. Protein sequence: CASILTGTTYEQYF.

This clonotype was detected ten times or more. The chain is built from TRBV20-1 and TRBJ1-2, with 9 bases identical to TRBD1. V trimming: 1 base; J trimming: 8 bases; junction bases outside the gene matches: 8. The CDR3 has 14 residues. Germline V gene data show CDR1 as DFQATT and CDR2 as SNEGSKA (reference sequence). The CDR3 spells CSARVPQGARGYTF. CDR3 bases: TGCAGTGCTAGAGTACCACAGGGGGCGCGAGGCTACACCTTC.

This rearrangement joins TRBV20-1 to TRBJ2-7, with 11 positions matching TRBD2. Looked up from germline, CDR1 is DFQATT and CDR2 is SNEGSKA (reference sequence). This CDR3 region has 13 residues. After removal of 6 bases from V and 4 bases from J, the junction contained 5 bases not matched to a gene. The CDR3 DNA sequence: TGCAGTGCCAGCACTAGCGGGAGTTACGAGCAGTACTTC. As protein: CSASTSGSYEQYF.

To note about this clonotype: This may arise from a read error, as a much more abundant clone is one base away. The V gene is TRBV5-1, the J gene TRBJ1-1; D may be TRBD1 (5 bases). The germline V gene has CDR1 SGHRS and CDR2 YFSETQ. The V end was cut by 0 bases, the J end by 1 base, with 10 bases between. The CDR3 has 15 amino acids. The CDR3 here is CASSLGGTTNTEAFF. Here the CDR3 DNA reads TGCGCCAGCAGCTTGGGGGGGACGACGAACACTGAAGCTTTCTTT.

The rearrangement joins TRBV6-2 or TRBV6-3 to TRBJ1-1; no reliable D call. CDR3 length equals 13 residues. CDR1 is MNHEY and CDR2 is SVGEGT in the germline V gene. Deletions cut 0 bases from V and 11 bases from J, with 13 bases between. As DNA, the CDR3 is TGTGCCAGCAGTTACTCGATGAGGTCCTGGGCTTTCTTT. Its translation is CASSYSMRSWAFF.

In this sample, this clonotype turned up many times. In DNA, the CDR3 is TGTGCCAGCGCACTAGTGAGGCGTCGCGAGACCCAGTACTTC. The encoded protein is CASALVRRRETQYF. The chain recombines TRBV6-1 with TRBJ2-5, with D maybe TRBD2 (5 bases). The CDR3 totals 14 residues. CDR1 and CDR2 (germline): MNHNS, SASEGT. V dropped 8 bases and J dropped 5 bases, with 18 bases sitting between them.

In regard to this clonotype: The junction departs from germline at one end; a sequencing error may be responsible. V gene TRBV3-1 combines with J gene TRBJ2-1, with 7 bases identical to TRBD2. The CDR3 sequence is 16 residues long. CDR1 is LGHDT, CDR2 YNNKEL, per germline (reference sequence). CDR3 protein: CASSYKGLVSYDEQFF. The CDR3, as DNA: TGTGCCAGCAGCTATAAAGGACTAGTCTCCTACGATGAGCAGTTCTTC.

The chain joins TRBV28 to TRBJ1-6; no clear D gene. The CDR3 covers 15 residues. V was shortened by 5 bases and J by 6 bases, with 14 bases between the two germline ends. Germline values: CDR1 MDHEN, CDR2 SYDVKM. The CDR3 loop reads CASSPSRGPNSPLHF. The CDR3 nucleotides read TGTGCCAGCAGTCCCTCCCGCGGGCCTAATTCACCCCTCCACTTT.

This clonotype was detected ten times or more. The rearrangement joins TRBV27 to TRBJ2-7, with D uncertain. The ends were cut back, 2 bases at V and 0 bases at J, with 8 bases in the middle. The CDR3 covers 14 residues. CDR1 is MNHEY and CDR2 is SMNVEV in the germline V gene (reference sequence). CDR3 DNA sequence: TGTGCCAGCAGTTTAAAAAGTAGCTCCTACGAGCAGTACTTC. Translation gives CASSLKSSSYEQYF.

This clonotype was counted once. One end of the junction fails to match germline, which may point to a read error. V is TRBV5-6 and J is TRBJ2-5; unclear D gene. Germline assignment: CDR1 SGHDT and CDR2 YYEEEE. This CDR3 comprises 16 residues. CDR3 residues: CASHRVGRGRSDEQSF. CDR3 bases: TGTGCCAGCCATCGTGTTGGCCGCGGACGTTCAGACGAGCAGTCCTTC.

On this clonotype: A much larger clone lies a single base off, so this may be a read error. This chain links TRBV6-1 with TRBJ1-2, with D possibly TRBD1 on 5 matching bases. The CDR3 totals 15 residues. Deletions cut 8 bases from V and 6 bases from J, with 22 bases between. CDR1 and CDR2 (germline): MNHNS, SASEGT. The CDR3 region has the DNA TGTGCCAGCTCAAGAAGGGGCCGAGGTCTCAATGGCTACACCTTC. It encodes CASSRRGRGLNGYTF.

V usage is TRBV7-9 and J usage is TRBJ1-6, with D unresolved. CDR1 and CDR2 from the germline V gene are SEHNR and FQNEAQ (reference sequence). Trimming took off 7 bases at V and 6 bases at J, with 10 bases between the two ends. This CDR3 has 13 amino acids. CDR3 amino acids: CASKSGSNSPLHF. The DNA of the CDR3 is TGTGCCAGCAAAAGCGGTAGTAATTCACCCCTCCACTTT.

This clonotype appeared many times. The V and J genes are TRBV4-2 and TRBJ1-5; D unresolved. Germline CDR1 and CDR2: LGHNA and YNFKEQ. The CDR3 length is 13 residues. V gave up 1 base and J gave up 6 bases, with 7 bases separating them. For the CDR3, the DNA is TGTGCCAGCAGCCAAGGCGCGTCTCAGCCCCAGCATTTT. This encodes CASSQGASQPQHF.

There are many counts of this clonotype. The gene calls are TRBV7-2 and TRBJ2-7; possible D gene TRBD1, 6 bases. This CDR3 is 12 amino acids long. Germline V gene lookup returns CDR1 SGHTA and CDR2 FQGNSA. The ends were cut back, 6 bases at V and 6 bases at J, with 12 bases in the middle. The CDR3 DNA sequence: TGTGCCAGCAGTTACAGGGCGCGCGAGCAGTACTTC. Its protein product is CASSYRAREQYF. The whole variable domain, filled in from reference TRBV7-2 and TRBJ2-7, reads GAGVSQSPSNKVTEKGKDVELRCDPISGHTALYWYRQSLGQGLEFLIYFQGNSAPDKSGLPSDRFSAERTGGSVSTLTIQRTQQEDSAVYLCASSYRAREQYFGPGTRLTVT.

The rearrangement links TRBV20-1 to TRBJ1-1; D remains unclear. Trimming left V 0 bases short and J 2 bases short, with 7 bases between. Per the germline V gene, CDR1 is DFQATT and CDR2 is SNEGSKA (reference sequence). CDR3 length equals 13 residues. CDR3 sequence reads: CSARDGVNTEAFF. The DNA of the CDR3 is TGCAGTGCTAGAGATGGGGTTAACACTGAAGCTTTCTTT.